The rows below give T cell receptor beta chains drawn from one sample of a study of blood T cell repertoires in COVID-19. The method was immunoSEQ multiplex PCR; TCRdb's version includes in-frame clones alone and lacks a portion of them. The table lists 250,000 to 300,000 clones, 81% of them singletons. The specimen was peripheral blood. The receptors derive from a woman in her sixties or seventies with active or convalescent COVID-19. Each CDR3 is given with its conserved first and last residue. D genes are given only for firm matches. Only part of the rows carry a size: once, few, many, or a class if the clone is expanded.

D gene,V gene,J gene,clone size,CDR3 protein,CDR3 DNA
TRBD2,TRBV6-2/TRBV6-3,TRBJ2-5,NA,CASSSGGPSRETQYF,TGTGCCAGCAGTTCGGGGGGACCTTCTCGGGAGACCCAGTACTTC
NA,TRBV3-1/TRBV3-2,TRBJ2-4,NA,CASSQEGGPANIQYF,TGTGCCAGCAGCCAAGAGGGGGGACCAGCAAACATTCAGTACTTC
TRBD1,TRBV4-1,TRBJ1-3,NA,CASSRRDRVTGNTIYF,TGCGCCAGCAGCCGACGGGACAGGGTTACTGGAAACACCATATATTTT
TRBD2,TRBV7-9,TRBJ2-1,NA,CASSPGLAGNEQFF,TGTGCCAGCAGCCCCGGACTAGCGGGCAATGAGCAGTTCTTC
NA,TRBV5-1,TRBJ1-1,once,CASSLRTGSEAFF,TGCGCCAGCAGCCTTAGGACGGGATCTGAAGCTTTCTTT
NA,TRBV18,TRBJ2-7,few,CASSPMTGYEQYF,TGTGCCAGCTCTCCCATGACGGGATACGAGCAGTACTTC
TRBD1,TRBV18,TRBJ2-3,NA,CASSPRDRGSTDTQYF,TGTGCCAGCTCGCCCAGGGACAGGGGAAGCACAGATACGCAGTATTTT
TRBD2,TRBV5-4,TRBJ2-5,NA,CASSSNTGLAGGFQETQYF,TGTGCCAGCAGCTCCAATACAGGACTAGCGGGGGGGTTCCAAGAGACCCAGTACTTC
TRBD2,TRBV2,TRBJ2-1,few,CATSGGAYYNEQFF,TGTGCCACTAGCGGGGGGGCCTACTACAATGAGCAGTTCTTC
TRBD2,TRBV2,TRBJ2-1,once,CASNGVSGGGEQFF,TGTGCCAGCAACGGTGTTAGCGGGGGGGGTGAGCAGTTCTTC
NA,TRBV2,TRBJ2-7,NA,CASSEFGLPSYEQYF,TGTGCCAGCAGTGAATTTGGACTACCCTCCTACGAGCAGTACTTC
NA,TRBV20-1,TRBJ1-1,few,CSASLAAEAFF,TGCAGTGCTAGTCTGGCAGCTGAAGCTTTCTTT
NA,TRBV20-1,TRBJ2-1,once,CSASGYNEQFF,TGCAGTGCTTCGGGGTACAATGAGCAGTTCTTC
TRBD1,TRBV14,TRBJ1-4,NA,CASSYRDRSEKLFF,TGTGCCAGCAGTTACCGGGACAGAAGCGAAAAACTGTTTTTT
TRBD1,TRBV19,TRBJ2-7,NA,CATGGTGGYEQYF,TGTGCCACTGGGGGGACAGGGGGTTACGAGCAGTACTTC
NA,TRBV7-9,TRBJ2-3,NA,CASSRRLHEGTDTQYF,TGTGCCAGCAGCCGCCGCCTACATGAGGGAACAGATACGCAGTATTTT
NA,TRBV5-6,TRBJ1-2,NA,CASSLGQLLGHGYTF,TGTGCCAGCAGCTTGGGACAGCTGCTGGGTCATGGCTACACCTTC
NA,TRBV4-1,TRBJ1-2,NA,CASSQPGQVLYGYTF,TGCGCCAGCAGCCAACCAGGGCAGGTACTCTATGGCTACACCTTC
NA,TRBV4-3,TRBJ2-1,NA,CASSQDRPPVYEQFF,TGCGCCAGCAGCCAAGATCGTCCCCCCGTTTATGAGCAGTTCTTC
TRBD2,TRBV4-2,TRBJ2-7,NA,CASSRDSGVYEQYF,TGTGCCAGCAGCCGAGATAGCGGGGTTTACGAGCAGTACTTC
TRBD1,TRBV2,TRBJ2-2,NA,CASSGQGAAGELFF,TGTGCCAGCAGTGGGCAGGGGGCTGCCGGGGAGCTGTTTTTT
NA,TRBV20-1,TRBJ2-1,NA,CSASRANEQFF,TGCAGTGCTAGCCGCGCCAATGAGCAGTTCTTC
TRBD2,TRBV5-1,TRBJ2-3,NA,CASSVSGGGTDTQYF,TGCGCCAGCAGCGTTAGCGGGGGCGGGACAGATACGCAGTATTTT
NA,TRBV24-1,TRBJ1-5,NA,CATSDLGRRLYDLSNQPQHF,TGTGCCACCAGTGATTTGGGAAGGAGGCTATATGACCTTAGCAATCAGCCCCAGCATTTT
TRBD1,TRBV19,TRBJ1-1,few,CASSVGTGVNTEAFF,TGTGCCAGTAGTGTTGGGACAGGGGTGAACACTGAAGCTTTCTTT
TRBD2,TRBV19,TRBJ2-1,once,CASSMRLAGGSSYNEQFF,TGTGCCAGTAGTATGCGACTAGCGGGGGGGAGCTCCTACAATGAGCAGTTCTTC
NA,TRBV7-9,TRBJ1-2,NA,CASSLVSLQGGYTF,TGTGCCAGCAGCTTAGTTTCCCTTCAGGGTGGCTACACCTTC
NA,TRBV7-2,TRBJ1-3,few,CASSFQGAGNTIYF,TGTGCCAGCAGCTTCCAGGGCGCTGGAAACACCATATATTTT
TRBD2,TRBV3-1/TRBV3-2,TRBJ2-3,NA,CASSQEGWRGGRRDTQYF,TGTGCCAGCAGCCAAGAGGGTTGGCGGGGGGGTCGTAGAGATACGCAGTATTTT
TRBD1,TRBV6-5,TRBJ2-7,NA,CASSPGTGGYYEQYF,TGTGCCAGCAGCCCCGGGACAGGAGGATACTACGAGCAGTACTTC
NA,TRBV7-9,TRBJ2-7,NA,CASSLNPLTGRNYEQYF,TGTGCCAGCAGCTTAAATCCCCTGACAGGGAGGAACTACGAGCAGTACTTC
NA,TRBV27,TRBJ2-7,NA,CASTPGGKGYEQYF,TGTGCCAGCACCCCCGGGGGTAAGGGCTACGAGCAGTACTTC
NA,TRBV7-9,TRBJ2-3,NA,CASSLMGAFTDTQYF,TGTGCCAGCAGCCTGATGGGGGCCTTCACAGATACGCAGTATTTT
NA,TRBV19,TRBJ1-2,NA,CASGAGRNYGYTF,TGTGCCAGTGGGGCGGGGCGGAACTATGGCTACACCTTC
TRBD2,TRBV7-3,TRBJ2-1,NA,CASSWGGINEQFF,TGTGCCAGCAGCTGGGGAGGGATCAATGAGCAGTTCTTC
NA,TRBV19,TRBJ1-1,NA,CASSIEGASTEAFF,TGTGCCAGTAGTATAGAGGGGGCCAGCACTGAAGCTTTCTTT
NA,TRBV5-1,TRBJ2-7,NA,CASSLWAGGYEQYF,TGCGCCAGCAGCTTGTGGGCAGGGGGGTACGAGCAGTACTTC
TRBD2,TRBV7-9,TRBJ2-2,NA,CASSPLGGPGFAGELFF,TGTGCCAGCAGCCCCTTGGGAGGGCCGGGTTTCGCCGGGGAGCTGTTTTTT
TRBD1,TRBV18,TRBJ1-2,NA,CASSAGQLYGYTF,TGTGCCAGCTCAGCGGGACAGCTCTATGGCTACACCTTC
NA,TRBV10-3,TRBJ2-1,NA,CAISGGSEQFF,TGTGCCATCAGTGGGGGCAGTGAGCAGTTCTTC
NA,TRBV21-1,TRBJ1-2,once,CASSKGGQLYGYTF,TGTGCCAGCAGCAAAGGGGGACAGCTCTATGGCTACACCTTC
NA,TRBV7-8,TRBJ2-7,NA,CASSLENSGPYEQYF,TGTGCCAGCAGCTTGGAGAACTCAGGGCCCTACGAGCAGTACTTC
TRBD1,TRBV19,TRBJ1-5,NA,CASSILGGQGINQPQHF,TGTGCCAGTAGTATTTTGGGGGGACAGGGCATCAATCAGCCCCAGCATTTT
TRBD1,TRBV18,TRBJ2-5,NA,CASSGTAVAQETQYF,TGTGCCAGCTCAGGGACAGCAGTGGCACAAGAGACCCAGTACTTC
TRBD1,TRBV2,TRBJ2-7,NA,CATGQGRYEQYF,TGTGCCACCGGACAGGGCCGCTACGAGCAGTACTTC